This T cell receptor (beta chain) is drawn from a study of identical twins. Overall study results and limits: With abundant cord blood beta clonotypes, insertions were fewer; memory repertoires showed no such pattern. Twins shared out-of-frame alpha sequences with excess low generation probability.

The V gene's germline CDR1 is SQVTM and CDR2 ANQGSEA. The V segment lost 6 bases and the J segment 6 bases; nucleotides outside the gene matches: 7. The CDR3 sequence is 13 residues long. To note about this clonotype: Its antigen remains unidentified.

TCRdb fed the 5' RACE reads into MiXCR, producing one record per CDR3 protein. Of 550,000 to 800,000 distinct CDR3 sequences listed, under 8.5% are singletons. The sample was also linked to a second study, of yellow fever vaccine responses in identical twins. This second study says: Reportedly, twins' vaccine T cell responses looked partly convergent and partly personalized.

The chain uses TRBV29-1 and TRBJ2-2; 7 nucleotides align to TRBD1. The sample was PBMCs. The sequence came from a woman aged 18-29 years in good health. CDR3 coding DNA: TGCAGCGTCAGGGGCCAGGGGGCCGGGGAGCTGTTTTTT. Encoded protein: CSVRGQGAGELFF.